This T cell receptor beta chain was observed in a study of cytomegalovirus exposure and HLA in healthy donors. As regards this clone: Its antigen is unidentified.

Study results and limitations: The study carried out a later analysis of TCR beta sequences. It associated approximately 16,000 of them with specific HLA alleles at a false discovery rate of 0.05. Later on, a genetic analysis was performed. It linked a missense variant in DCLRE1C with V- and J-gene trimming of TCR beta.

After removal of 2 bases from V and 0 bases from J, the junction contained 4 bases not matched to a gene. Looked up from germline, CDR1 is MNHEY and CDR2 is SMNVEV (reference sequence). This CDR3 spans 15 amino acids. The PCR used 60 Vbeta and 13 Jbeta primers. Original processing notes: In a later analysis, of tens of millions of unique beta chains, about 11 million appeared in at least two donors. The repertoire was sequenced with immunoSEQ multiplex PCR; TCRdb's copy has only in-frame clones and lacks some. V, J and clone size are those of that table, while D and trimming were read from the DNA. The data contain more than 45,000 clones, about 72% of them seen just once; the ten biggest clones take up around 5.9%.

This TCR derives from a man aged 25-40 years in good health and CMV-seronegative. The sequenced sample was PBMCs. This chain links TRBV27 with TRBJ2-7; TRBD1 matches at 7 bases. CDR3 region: CASSLRQGNSYEQYF. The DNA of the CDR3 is TGTGCCAGCAGTTTACGACAGGGCAACTCCTACGAGCAGTACTTC.